This T cell receptor (beta chain) was identified during a study of PD-L1 blockade in urothelial cancer. Background on the study: Timepoints chosen for blood analysis were 3 weeks (second dose) and 6 weeks after treatment start. Study results and limitations: Lower than median blood TCR clonality before treatment predicted better survival.

This CDR3 region has 18 residues. CDR1 and CDR2 from the germline V gene are SGHRS and YFSETQ. The V segment lost 2 bases and the J segment 4 bases; nucleotides outside the gene matches: 15. Time point noted: pretreatment peripheral blood. Patients were living with locally advanced or metastatic urothelial carcinoma. About this clone: Its specificity is unknown.

The data were produced by immunoSEQ multiplex PCR, yet TCRdb's version contains in-frame clones alone and is incomplete. The sample consists of about 85,000 clones, more than 70% of them appearing once. The chain couples TRBV5-1 to TRBJ2-5; 9 bases align to TRBD2. Source: PBMCs, taken around atezolizumab (anti-PD-L1) treatment. The source is a man between 60 and 75 years old with urothelial cancer. The CDR3 is CASSLRGGAGAIRETQYF. The CDR3 nucleotides are TGCGCCAGCAGCTTACGCGGGGGGGCCGGGGCCATCCGAGAGACCCAGTACTTC.